Detailed here is one TCR beta chain. Extracted from the samples, RNA was reverse transcribed into cDNA to serve as the sequencing template. The table came from immunoSEQ multiplex PCR; TCRdb's copy has only in-frame clones and leaves some out. The repertoire has 90,000 to 150,000 clones, around 58% of them found once; the top ten carry under 35%. The data were obtained in a study of CD8+ T cells in alopecia areata. Germline loops: CDR1 GTSNPN, CDR2 SVGIG (reference sequence). The junction had 5 bases not matched to a gene; V was cut back by 2 bases and J by 7 bases. The CDR3 runs to 13 residues. The sample's treatment: oral pan-JAK inhibitor, 5-10 mg twice daily. Peripheral blood and lesional scalp punch biopsies were taken from alopecia areata patients. A FACSAria was used to sort CD4+ and CD8+ T cells. These cells came from PBMCs.

This sequence originates from a human donor with alopecia areata. The sample here was CD8+ T cells sorted from blood, taken at week 4, from a patient treated with tofacitinib. The rearrangement uses TRBV30 and TRBJ1-5; TRBD1 matches at 7 bases. This chain's CDR3 is CAWSREGGQPQHF. CDR3 sequence (DNA): TGTGCCTGGAGTAGGGAAGGGGGCCAGCCCCAGCATTTT.